Sequencing of this T cell receptor (beta chain) was carried out in a study of shared clonotypes between healthy human individuals (TCRdb year 2020). A note on the overall study: The cohort comprised two women and three men aged 18 to 49 years. For each donor, three plates each were used for CD4 naive and CD4 memory, two plates were used for CD8 naive, and one plate was used for CD8 memory. Leukapheresis yielded between about 0.8 and 8.9 billion PBMCs per donor. Libraries were prepared and TCR repertoires were sequenced by different laboratories using diverse techniques, in order to increase sequencing depth and limit assay-specific biases. Blood TCR repertoires of about five healthy adults were deeply sequenced to estimate repertoire size and the extent of clonotype sharing between individuals. Summary of the overall study and its limitations: About 4.5% of naive CD4, around 3.5% of naive CD8, around 2.3% of memory CD4, and 0.4% of memory CD8 clonotypes were shared across a few donors. Naive subsets generally had larger estimated clonotype richness than memory subsets did. The small number of donors limited the genetic and exposure-history diversity represented. Even with the large sequencing depth, rarefaction of the sorted-subset datasets indicated that sequencing was incomplete. Only blood was sampled, and tissue TCR repertoires likely differ from those in blood. Compared with non-shared clonotypes, clonotypes shared by all four sorted-subset donors had higher generation probabilities. Pairwise subsampling indicated that sequencing depth was expected to affect the degree of clonotype sharing among donors.

The V end loses 1 base and the J end loses 9 bases, and a stretch of 16 bases separates them. Looking up the germline V gene (reference sequence) yields CDR1 SGHAT and CDR2 FQDESV. The CDR3 measures 15 amino acids from cysteine to phenylalanine. Kept here is only the CDR3 DNA, which spans 45 bases and is read in frame from base 1. Using the deep immunoSEQ assay, TCR CDR3 regions were amplified from genomic DNA by multiplex PCR. Extracted genomic DNA from each cell subset was spread evenly across all wells of several immunoSEQ 96-well plates, with each plate serving as a replicate. Each replicate PCR for sorted subsets received about 220 ng genomic DNA, equal to roughly 30,000 T cell genomes. Purified libraries were measured with a Qubit 3.0 fluorometer, size-checked on a Bioanalyzer 2100, and measured again with the KAPA Library Quantification kit. A separate single-read 150-cycle Illumina NextSeq 550 flow cell was used to sequence each immunoSEQ 96-well plate. As for the original processing: Because the immunoSEQ output included only junctional sequences and no quality scores, the filtering could not be the same as the filtering used for full-length reads. Sequences were annotated with PyIR, a Python wrapper for IgBLAST v1.9, and V/J genes and CDR3 were assigned using IMGT germline references. Any read was removed if the V/J assignment was weak (E-value above 1e-6), the CDR3 was missing, or the read contained stop codons, out-of-frame junctions, or ambiguous translated residues. V3J clonotypes were defined as sequences sharing an identical inferred V gene, J gene, and CDR3 amino acid sequence. Percentage overlap between repertoires was computed as shared unique clonotypes divided by the size of the smaller repertoire. Repertoire richness was assessed with RTK rarefaction, the Chao1 estimator, and Recon v2.1 estimates of unobserved clonotypes. For all TCRbeta clonotypes obtained by the gDNA method from a handful of donors, generation probabilities were computed with OLGA. TCRdb provides this immuneACCESS table in a form limited to in-frame rearrangements. Some clones are lacking; in checked studies, under half of them reflect an unresolved V gene, and why the rest are absent is not known. V and J calls plus clone size are reproduced from that table; the DNA served to infer D and trimming. This sample has some 2,000,000 clones in its table, and almost 96% of those were observed once. The ten largest clones add up to approximately 0.13% of the sample.

Details on this clone: This clone's antigen is unknown. Base-call qualities are not available, and no considerably larger clone is one nucleotide away.

Donors were healthy HIV-negative adults with no recently reported acute infections or vaccinations. Every donor was a Caucasian adult residing in Nashville, Tennessee, USA. Magnetic negative selection was used to enrich CD4+ T cells, after which naive cells were positively selected on CD45RA and the negative fraction became the memory subset. Blood was collected by leukapheresis, and PBMCs were isolated by Ficoll-Histopaque density gradient centrifugation and then cryopreserved in liquid nitrogen vapor phase. Analytical flow cytometry was used to check the purity and quantity of each magnetically sorted T cell population. Each sorted fraction had its genomic DNA isolated and then quantified by UV absorbance on a Nanodrop 2000c.

The sequencing input was naive CD4+ T cells sorted from blood. The cell subset or site label corresponds to: CD45RA+ positively selected. The TCR originated in a man aged 18-30 years in good health. This receptor chain uses TRBV11-1 and TRBJ2-1; the D gene is perhaps TRBD2, from 5 matching bases. The CDR3 corresponds to CASSLGRTRSGEQFF. The DNA sequence is given as TGTGCCAGCAGCTTAGGCCGGACTCGATCCGGTGAGCAGTTCTTC.